The rows below give T cell receptor beta chains drawn from one sample of a study of persistence of HIV-infected CD4 T cells. These TCRs are of unknown antigen specificity. TCRdb keeps only in-frame clones here, not all; method: immunoSEQ multiplex PCR. The sample shows 46,000 or so clones, 75% to 85% of them seen only once. Sequenced material: CD4+ T cells sorted from PBMCs after approximately 20-hour stimulation, taken from a patient who received antiretroviral therapy. The receptors stem from an adult man with HIV who was CMV-seropositive. Both conserved end residues are part of each CDR3. Fields, in order: J gene, D gene, clone size, V gene, CDR3 DNA, CDR3 protein. D genes are given only for firm matches. Expanded clones are given a class, and other clones once, few, many or no size at all.

>TRBJ1-1|TRBD1|-|TRBV5-1
TGCGCCAGCAGCACCCGACAGGGGCGCATGGTCACTGAAGCTTTCTTT
CASSTRQGRMVTEAFF
>TRBJ2-3|-|-|TRBV6-6
TGTGCCAGCAGTTACGGTGGGCGGATGAGCACAGATACGCAGTATTTT
CASSYGGRMSTDTQYF
>TRBJ2-1|TRBD2|-|TRBV7-6
TGTGCCAGCAGCTTAGTTGGGGGGGAAGGGCAGTTCTTC
CASSLVGGEGQFF
>TRBJ1-2|-|few|TRBV7-8
TGTGCCAGCAGCAGGAGTGGCTATGGCTACACCTTC
CASSRSGYGYTF
>TRBJ2-7|TRBD2|-|TRBV7-2
TGTGCCAGCAGCTTGGCGGGCAGCGGGAGGGCCGTTGAGCAGTACTTC
CASSLAGSGRAVEQYF
>TRBJ2-7|-|-|TRBV20-1
TGCAGTGCTAGTTCGCTGAGGGTACAGAGCTCCTACGAGCAGTACTTC
CSASSLRVQSSYEQYF
>TRBJ1-1|-|-|TRBV10-3
TGTGCCATCAGGCTGAATCCCCAGAACACTGAAGCTTTCTTT
CAIRLNPQNTEAFF
>TRBJ2-3|TRBD2|-|TRBV14
TGTGCCAGCAGCCTAAGGGGACTAGGAAAGCAAGATACGCAGTATTTT
CASSLRGLGKQDTQYF
>TRBJ1-2|TRBD1|-|TRBV29-1
TGCAGCGTTCAAAGGGGGCAGGGGGCTGAAGGCTACACCTTC
CSVQRGQGAEGYTF
>TRBJ2-5|-|once|TRBV5-1
TGCGCCAGCAGCTTGACAGGACAGTTCCAAGAGACCCAGTACTTC
CASSLTGQFQETQYF
>TRBJ2-6|-|-|TRBV7-6
TGTGCCAGCAGCTTAGATCCTATTGGGGCCAACGTCCTGACTTTC
CASSLDPIGANVLTF
>TRBJ1-5|-|-|TRBV19
TGTGCCAGTTCCTTCGGGACACACAACAATCAGCCCCAGCATTTT
CASSFGTHNNQPQHF
>TRBJ2-5|-|few|TRBV14
TGTGCCAGCAGCCAAGATCGACTAGGATACTTGGAGACCCAGTACTTC
CASSQDRLGYLETQYF
>TRBJ2-1|-|-|TRBV5-6
TGTGCCAGCAGCTTGGTAGCGACAGAGCAGTTCTTC
CASSLVATEQFF
>TRBJ1-5|-|-|TRBV6-5
TGTGCCAGCAGTTACGGACGGAGCAATCAGCCCCAGCATTTT
CASSYGRSNQPQHF
>TRBJ1-5|-|-|TRBV5-4
TGTGCCAGCAGCTTGGATTCGGGGAATCAGCCCCAGCATTTT
CASSLDSGNQPQHF
>TRBJ1-2|TRBD1|-|TRBV4-1
TGCGCCAGTGGGGCCGTGGGACAGGTCCCTAACTATGGCTACACCTTC
CASGAVGQVPNYGYTF
>TRBJ1-1|-|-|TRBV5-4
TGTGCCAGCAGCTTGGTTGTAGGGAACACTGAAGCTTTCTTT
CASSLVVGNTEAFF
>TRBJ2-1|TRBD2|-|TRBV27
TGTGCCAGCAGTTTATGGGGGGGAGGAACGAGCTCCTACAATGAGCAGTTCTTC
CASSLWGGGTSSYNEQFF
>TRBJ2-1|-|-|TRBV27
TGTGCCAGCAGACAGGGAGGTGTGGGCAATGAGCAGTTCTTC
CASRQGGVGNEQFF
>TRBJ2-1|-|-|TRBV18
TGTGCCAGCTCACCACCAGGCGGTAGTGAGCAGTTCTTC
CASSPPGGSEQFF
>TRBJ1-1|-|-|TRBV11-3
TGTGCCAGCAGTAGGGGCATGAACACTGAAGCTTTCTTT
CASSRGMNTEAFF
>TRBJ2-3|TRBD2|-|TRBV4-1
TGCGCCAGCAGCCACTCTTCCGGACTAGCTTCAGATACGCAGTATTTT
CASSHSSGLASDTQYF
>TRBJ2-4|-|once|TRBV12-3/TRBV12-4
TGTGCCAGCAGTTTATACGGGGTTCAGTACTTC
CASSLYGVQYF
>TRBJ1-5|-|-|TRBV2
TGTGCCAGCAGTGTCCGTTACAGTCGGGGAGTTGGAAATCAGCCCCAGCATTTT
CASSVRYSRGVGNQPQHF
>TRBJ2-1|-|-|TRBV2
TGTGCCAGCAGTGGGGGGTACAATGAGCAGTTCTTC
CASSGGYNEQFF
>TRBJ1-1|-|once|TRBV5-8
TGTGCCAGCAGCTTGCTAGGGCCAAACACTGAAGCTTTCTTT
CASSLLGPNTEAFF
>TRBJ2-7|-|-|TRBV9
TGTGCCAGCAGCGTAGATAACAGGGCCAGAGAGCAGTACTTC
CASSVDNRAREQYF
>TRBJ1-2|TRBD1|-|TRBV23-1
TGCGCCAGCAGTCAATACGACAGGGAGGGCTACACCTTC
CASSQYDREGYTF
>TRBJ1-2|-|-|TRBV6-5
TGTGCCAGCAGAAACAGAACTAACTATGGCTACACCTTC
CASRNRTNYGYTF
>TRBJ2-6|-|once|TRBV24-1
TGTGCCACCACCCCGTCGAGGGGGACCTCTTCTGGGGCCAACGTCCTGACTTTC
CATTPSRGTSSGANVLTF
>TRBJ1-3|-|-|TRBV15
TGTGCCACCAGCAGAGATAGGGACTTGCCTGGAAACACCATATATTTT
CATSRDRDLPGNTIYF
>TRBJ2-3|-|-|TRBV11-2
TGTGCCAGCAGGATGGGAGATACGCAGTATTTT
CASRMGDTQYF
>TRBJ1-5|-|-|TRBV6-2/TRBV6-3
TGTGCCAGCAGTTCCCGGGGCCTCAATCAGCCCCAGCATTTT
CASSSRGLNQPQHF
>TRBJ1-5|TRBD1|-|TRBV10-2
TGCGCCAGCTCCGGGACAGACCGGCTGTGGCAGCCCCAGCATTTT
CASSGTDRLWQPQHF